Sequencing of this T cell receptor (beta chain) was carried out in a study of cytomegalovirus exposure and HLA in healthy donors. General study points: TCR beta chains numbering more than 150 were designated cytomegalovirus-associated. Later, an analysis found that TCR clusters from the first cohort tended to co-occur in the 90 to 150 validation repertoires. Whilst most TCR sequences proved rare, a subset of public TCRs occurred across many donors.

A word on this clone: Antigen specificity is unknown.

Germline loops: CDR1 MNHNY, CDR2 SVGAGI (reference sequence). Trimming took 7 bases from V and 4 from J, leaving 10 bases between them. The CDR3 covers 12 residues. TCRdb keeps only in-frame clones here, not all; method: immunoSEQ multiplex PCR. The sample holds 150,000 to 200,000 clones, 85% to 90% seen once. The chain recombines TRBV6-6 with TRBJ1-1; no firm D call. The sequence was collected from a man aged 18 to 35 in good health and CMV-seronegative. Source material: PBMCs. CDR3 nucleotides: TGTGCCAGCACCTTACGCGGCACTGAAGCTTTCTTT. Protein: CASTLRGTEAFF.